The 24 T cell receptor beta chains below were found in one sample sequenced in a study of cytomegalovirus exposure and HLA in healthy donors. PCR used 60 Vbeta primers and 13 Jbeta primers. Clones were read by immunoSEQ multiplex PCR, and TCRdb kept only the in-frame ones, dropping some. The sample holds about 90,000 clones, approximately 78% seen once. Source material: PBMCs. Source of these receptors: a woman in her 40s in good health and CMV-seropositive.

The chain joins TRBV6-5 to TRBJ2-7, with a weak D call TRBD1 (6 bases). Looked up from germline, CDR1 is MNHEY and CDR2 is SVGAGI. CDR3 size: 13 residues. The V and J ends lost 6 bases and 7 bases respectively, with 16 bases between them. The CDR3 loop is CASRLGQFQEQYF. The CDR3 region has the DNA TGTGCCAGCAGACTAGGACAGTTTCAGGAGCAGTACTTC.

The rearrangement links TRBV7-9 to TRBJ1-4, with D perhaps TRBD1 (5 bases). The V end lost 5 bases, the J end lost 6 bases, and 13 bases lay between the germline ends. This CDR3 is 14 amino acids long. Germline CDR1 SEHNR, CDR2 FQNEAQ (reference sequence). CDR3 in amino acids: CASSPRGGDEKLFF. In nucleotides, the CDR3 is TGTGCCAGCAGCCCACGGGGGGGGGATGAAAAACTGTTTTTT.

V and J are TRBV5-6 and TRBJ1-2; TRBD1 aligns across 7 bases. The V gene end was trimmed by 2 bases and the J gene end by 7 bases; junction bases not matched to a gene: 11. Germline V gene data show CDR1 as SGHDT and CDR2 as YYEEEE. The CDR3 is 15 amino acids. The CDR3 protein is CASSLKTYRGCGYTF. Written as DNA, the CDR3 is TGTGCCAGCAGCTTAAAAACCTACAGGGGTTGTGGCTACACCTTC.

The chain links TRBV28 to TRBJ2-7; TRBD2 aligns across 9 bases. V lost 8 bases, J lost 5 bases, and 7 bases stayed unmatched. CDR3 size: 13 residues. CDR1 MDHEN and CDR2 SYDVKM come from the germline V gene. DNA for the CDR3: TGTGCCAGCTGGGCGGGAGGGGCCCACGAGCAGTACTTC. Translated: CASWAGGAHEQYF.

The CDR3 is CASSQARTYEQYF. The CDR3 nucleotides read TGCGCCAGCAGCCAAGCGCGTACGTACGAGCAGTACTTC. The chain is built from TRBV4-3 and TRBJ2-5; D ambiguous. The DNA matches TRBJ2-7 better at its end, which makes the J call doubtful. There are 13 residues in the CDR3. CDR1 and CDR2 from the germline V gene are LGHNA and YSLEER.

This chain connects TRBV2 to TRBJ1-1; 7 bases map to TRBD1. This CDR3 spans 13 amino acids. V gave up 8 bases and J gave up 2 bases; unmatched junction bases: 5. The germline CDR1 and CDR2 sequences are SNHLY and FYNNEI. In nucleotides, the CDR3 is TGTGCCAGCGGACAGGCTTTTAACACTGAAGCTTTCTTT. It specifies CASGQAFNTEAFF.

To note about this clone: Other DNA sequences of this sample code for an identical CDR3. V usage is TRBV29-1 and J usage is TRBJ1-1; D unresolved. CDR1 and CDR2 (germline): SQVTM, ANQGSEA. The CDR3 extends over 10 amino acids. The V gene lost 7 bases and the J gene lost 2 bases, with 5 bases spanning the gap. CDR3 amino acids: CSAGNTEAFF. The CDR3 coding sequence is TGCAGCGCGGGAAACACTGAAGCTTTCTTT.

The V call is TRBV30, the J call TRBJ2-2, with D possibly matching TRBD1 (5 bases). Germline-derived CDR1 and CDR2 are GTSNPN and SVGIG (reference sequence). This CDR3 has 14 residues. V was clipped by 4 bases and J by 1 base, with 10 bases between them. The CDR3, as DNA: TGTGCCTGGATTCCCACAGGGAACACCGGGGAGCTGTTTTTT. Protein: CAWIPTGNTGELFF.

This chain uses TRBV6-5 with TRBJ1-4; D perhaps matches TRBD1 (6 bases). V lost 2 bases and J 8 bases, leaving 15 bases between the germline ends. CDR1 and CDR2 from the germline V gene are MNHEY and SVGAGI. This CDR3 is 15 amino acids long. CDR3 loop: CASSYAAQGREKLFF. CDR3 nucleotides: TGTGCCAGCAGTTACGCGGCGCAGGGGCGAGAAAAACTGTTTTTT.

This clone was detected a few times. This sequence joins TRBV2 and TRBJ2-3; the D gene is possibly TRBD2 (6 bases). The CDR3 spans 14 residues. CDR1 is SNHLY, CDR2 FYNNEI, per germline. The V end lost 9 bases, the J end lost 1 base, and 14 bases lay between the germline ends. In nucleotides, the CDR3 is TGTGCCAGTCTTCGCGGGATCGGCACAGATACGCAGTATTTT. It translates to CASLRGIGTDTQYF.

The chain carries TRBV29-1 and TRBJ2-1; D might be TRBD1 (6 bases). The V and J ends lost 4 bases and 5 bases respectively, with 15 bases between them. The CDR3 covers 14 residues. Germline CDR1 is SQVTM and CDR2 is ANQGSEA. CDR3 sequence reads: CSVGSGVWNNEQFF. The CDR3 nucleotides are TGCAGCGTTGGCTCAGGGGTATGGAACAATGAGCAGTTCTTC.

The gene calls are TRBV19 and TRBJ2-7, with unresolved D. Germline V gene data show CDR1 as LNHDA and CDR2 as SQIVND (reference sequence). Deletions cut 4 bases from V and 3 bases from J, with 7 bases between. The CDR3 covers 12 residues. The CDR3 nucleotides read TGTGCCAGTAGTAAGCGCGGCTACGAGCAGTACTTC. Its protein is CASSKRGYEQYF.

The chain has TRBV28 and TRBJ2-7, with 8 bases identical to TRBD1. Per germline, CDR1 MDHEN and CDR2 SYDVKM. V was clipped by 7 bases and J by 7 bases; unmatched bases: 9. This CDR3 has 13 amino acids. This CDR3 reads CASIEQGEGEQYF. The CDR3 DNA reads TGTGCCAGCATCGAACAGGGGGAAGGAGAGCAGTACTTC. The complete variable domain, with remaining parts taken from reference TRBV28 and TRBJ2-7, reads DVKVTQSSRYLVKRTGEKVFLECVQDMDHENMFWYRQDPGLGLRLIYFSYDVKMKEKGDIPEGYSVSREKKERFSLILESASTNQTSMYLCASIEQGEGEQYFGPGTRLTVT.

The chain joins TRBV5-1 to TRBJ2-2, with 11 bases that match TRBD2. V was clipped by 4 bases and J by 3 bases; unmatched bases: 11. CDR1 is SGHRS and CDR2 is YFSETQ in the germline V gene. There are 18 residues in the CDR3. CDR3 residues: CASSGGTSGVVDTGELFF. CDR3 in DNA: TGCGCCAGCAGCGGTGGGACTAGCGGTGTTGTGGACACCGGGGAGCTGTTTTTT.

V usage is TRBV18 and J usage is TRBJ1-4; a possible D gene is TRBD1 (6 bases). CDR1 KGHSH and CDR2 LQKENI come from the germline V gene. This CDR3 spans 15 amino acids. Trimming took 2 bases from V and 5 from J, leaving 12 bases between them. CDR3 sequence reads: CASSPMVQGNEKLFF. CDR3 bases: TGTGCCAGCTCACCAATGGTCCAGGGGAATGAAAAACTGTTTTTT.

The genes are TRBV7-8 and TRBJ2-1; 7 positions agree with TRBD2. This CDR3 has 17 amino acids. After removal of 0 bases from V and 0 bases from J, the junction contained 5 bases not matched to a gene. CDR1 and CDR2 (germline): SGHVS, FQNEAQ. DNA of the CDR3: TGTGCCAGCAGCTTAGCCGCTAGCGGAAACTCCTACAATGAGCAGTTCTTC. Its translation is CASSLAASGNSYNEQFF.

This sequence joins TRBV25-1 and TRBJ1-2, with D perhaps matching TRBD1 (6 bases). The germline V gene encodes CDR1 MGHDK and CDR2 SYGVNS. Trimming shortened V by 4 bases and J by 6 bases, and 12 bases separated the two germline ends. The CDR3 extends over 13 amino acids. This CDR3 reads CASSGFHRDGYTF. The CDR3 region has the DNA TGTGCCAGCAGTGGATTCCACAGGGATGGCTACACCTTC.

The chain employs TRBV5-4 and TRBJ1-1; 7 bases agree with TRBD1. The CDR3 sequence is 15 residues long. Germline values: CDR1 SGHNT, CDR2 YYREEE (reference sequence). V gave up 4 bases and J gave up 1 base; unmatched junction bases: 7. The CDR3 sequence: CASSIGTVQNTEAFF. The CDR3 nucleotides are TGTGCCAGCAGCATCGGGACAGTACAGAACACTGAAGCTTTCTTT.

This clone was counted a few times. The chain carries TRBV27 and TRBJ2-7, with 12 nucleotides matching TRBD2. The CDR3 has 15 amino acids. Looked up from germline, CDR1 is MNHEY and CDR2 is SMNVEV (reference sequence). The V gene end was trimmed by 2 bases and the J gene end by 7 bases; junction bases not matched to a gene: 6. This chain's CDR3 is CASSLTGGLAGEQYF. CDR3 coding DNA: TGTGCCAGCAGTTTAACGGGAGGACTAGCGGGAGAGCAGTACTTC.

In this sample, this clone turned up once. V gene TRBV14 combines with J gene TRBJ2-2, with D uncertain. V was shortened by 4 bases and J by 5 bases, with 14 bases between the two germline ends. The CDR3 sequence is 15 residues long. Per the germline V gene, CDR1 is SGHDN and CDR2 is FVKESK. CDR3 loop: CASSLRVPRTGELFF. The CDR3 nucleotides are TGTGCCAGCAGCCTTCGGGTTCCAAGGACCGGGGAGCTGTTTTTT.

The J gene is TRBJ2-7, the V gene TRBV28, with 7 bases that match TRBD1. CDR3 length: 14 amino acids. The J segment lost 6 bases and the V segment lost 5 bases, leaving 10 bases of the junction unmatched. In germline, CDR1 is MDHEN, CDR2 SYDVKM. The CDR3 region has the DNA TGTGCCAGCAGTCCCCCCCAGACAGGGCTCGAGCAGTACTTC. Amino acid sequence: CASSPPQTGLEQYF.

The rearrangement joins TRBV5-6 to TRBJ2-7; 9 positions agree with TRBD1. The ends lost 4 bases at V and 3 bases at J; junction bases unmatched: 8. Looked up from germline, CDR1 is SGHDT and CDR2 is YYEEEE. The CDR3 has 15 residues. CDR3 sequence: CASSAPDRGFYEQYF. In DNA form, the CDR3 reads TGTGCCAGCAGCGCACCGGACAGGGGCTTCTACGAGCAGTACTTC.

The CDR3 spells CASAQTSGRPEQYF. In DNA, the CDR3 is TGCGCCAGCGCCCAAACTAGCGGGAGGCCAGAGCAGTACTTC. V and J are TRBV5-1 and TRBJ2-5; 12 bases match TRBD2. Germline trimming cut 7 bases from V and 11 bases from J; bases unmatched to any gene: 12. Germline V gives CDR1 SGHRS, CDR2 YFSETQ. This CDR3 is 14 amino acids long. The full variable domain, with the rest looked up from reference TRBV5-1 and TRBJ2-5, is KAGVTQTPRYLIKTRGQQVTLSCSPISGHRSVSWYQQTPGQGLQFLFEYFSETQRNKGNFPGRFSGRQFSNSRSEMNVSTLELGDSALYLCASAQTSGRPEQYFGPGTRLLVL.

The chain combines TRBV11-3 with TRBJ2-1; possibly TRBD2 for D (6 bases). Deletions cut 1 base from V and 5 bases from J, with 12 bases between. The CDR3 is 15 residues long. Germline-derived CDR1 and CDR2 are SGHNT and YENEEA. CDR3 coding DNA: TGTGCCAGCAGCTTAGGCACGGGACTTCACAATGAGCAGTTCTTC. Protein product: CASSLGTGLHNEQFF.